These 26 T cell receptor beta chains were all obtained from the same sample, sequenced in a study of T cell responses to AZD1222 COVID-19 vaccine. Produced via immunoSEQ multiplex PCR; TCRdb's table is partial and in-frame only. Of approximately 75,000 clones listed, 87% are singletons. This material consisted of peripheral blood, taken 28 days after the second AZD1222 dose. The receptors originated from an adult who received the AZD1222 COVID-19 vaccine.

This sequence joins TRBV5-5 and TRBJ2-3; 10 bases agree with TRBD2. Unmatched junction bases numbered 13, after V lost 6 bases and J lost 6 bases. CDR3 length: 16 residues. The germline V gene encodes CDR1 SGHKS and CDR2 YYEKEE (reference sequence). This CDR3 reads CASNGNERGGLDTQYF. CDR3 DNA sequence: TGTGCCAGCAACGGTAACGAGCGGGGGGGCTTGGATACGCAGTATTTT.

CDR3 loop: CASSLSPDGNQPQHF. DNA of the CDR3: TGTGCCAGCAGCTTATCCCCGGATGGGAATCAGCCCCAGCATTTT. This chain uses TRBV13 with TRBJ1-5; no clear D. The ends were cut back, 2 bases at V and 4 bases at J, with 12 bases in the middle. Germline CDR1 reads PRHDT; CDR2 reads FYEKMQ (reference sequence). The CDR3 runs to 15 residues.

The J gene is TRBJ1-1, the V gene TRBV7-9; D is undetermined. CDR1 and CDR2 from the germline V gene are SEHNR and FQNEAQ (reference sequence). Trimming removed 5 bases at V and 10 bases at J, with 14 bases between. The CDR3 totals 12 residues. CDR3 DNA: TGTGCCAGCAGCCCTCTTCCCAATACAGCTTTCTTT. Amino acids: CASSPLPNTAFF.

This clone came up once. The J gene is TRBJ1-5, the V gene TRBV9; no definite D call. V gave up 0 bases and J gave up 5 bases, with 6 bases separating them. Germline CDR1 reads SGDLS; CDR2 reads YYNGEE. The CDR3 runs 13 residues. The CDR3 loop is CASSVGSDQPQHF. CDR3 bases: TGTGCCAGCAGCGTAGGGTCTGATCAGCCCCAGCATTTT.

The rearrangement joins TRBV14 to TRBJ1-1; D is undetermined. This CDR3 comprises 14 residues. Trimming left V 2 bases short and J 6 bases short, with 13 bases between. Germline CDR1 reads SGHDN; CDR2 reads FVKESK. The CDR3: CASSQLRGGPEAFF. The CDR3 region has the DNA TGTGCCAGCAGCCAATTGCGGGGTGGGCCTGAAGCTTTCTTT.

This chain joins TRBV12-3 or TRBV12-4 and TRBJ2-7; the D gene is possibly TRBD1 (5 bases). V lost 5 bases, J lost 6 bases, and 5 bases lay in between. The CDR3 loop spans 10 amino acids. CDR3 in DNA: TGTGCCAGCAGTGGGGCCGAGCAGTACTTC. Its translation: CASSGAEQYF.

CDR3 region: CASSSTWGGYEQYF. The CDR3 nucleotides are TGCGCCAGCAGCTCCACATGGGGAGGGTACGAGCAGTACTTC. The J gene is TRBJ2-7, the V gene TRBV5-1; 7 bases align to TRBD2. CDR1 and CDR2 from the germline V gene are SGHRS and YFSETQ. The CDR3 is 14 amino acids. Trimming cost V 3 bases and J 4 bases; bases outside gene matches: 7.

The CDR3 DNA reads as TGTGCCAGCAGCGCGGGACAGCTTGAAGCTTTCTTT. Translating gives CASSAGQLEAFF. The genes are TRBV5-4 and TRBJ1-1; 7 bases are a match to TRBD1. The CDR3 loop spans 12 amino acids. Germline values: CDR1 SGHNT, CDR2 YYREEE (reference sequence). With 4 bases clipped from V and 7 bases from J, the junction kept 4 bases outside the gene matches.

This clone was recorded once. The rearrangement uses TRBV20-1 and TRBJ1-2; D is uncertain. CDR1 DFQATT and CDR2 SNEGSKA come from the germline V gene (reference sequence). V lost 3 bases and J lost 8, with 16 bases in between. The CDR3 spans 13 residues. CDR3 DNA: TGCAGTGCTAGTCCCTCGGGCGCGAGAGGCTACACCTTC. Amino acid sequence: CSASPSGARGYTF.

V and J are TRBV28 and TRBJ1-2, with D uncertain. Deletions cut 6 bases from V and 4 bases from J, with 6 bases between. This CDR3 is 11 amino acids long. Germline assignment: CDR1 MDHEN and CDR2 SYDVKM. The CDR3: CASRGGYGYTF. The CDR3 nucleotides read TGTGCCAGCAGAGGCGGCTATGGCTACACCTTC.

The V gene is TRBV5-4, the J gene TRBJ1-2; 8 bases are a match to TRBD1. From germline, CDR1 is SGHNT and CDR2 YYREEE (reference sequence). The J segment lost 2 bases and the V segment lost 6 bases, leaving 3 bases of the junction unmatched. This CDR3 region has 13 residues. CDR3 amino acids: CASNRQGNYGYTF. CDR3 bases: TGTGCCAGCAACAGACAGGGGAACTATGGCTACACCTTC.

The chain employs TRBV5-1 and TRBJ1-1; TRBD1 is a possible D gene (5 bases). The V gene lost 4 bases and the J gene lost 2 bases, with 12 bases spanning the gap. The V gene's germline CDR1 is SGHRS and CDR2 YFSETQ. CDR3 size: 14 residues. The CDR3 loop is CASSPGTGNTEAFF. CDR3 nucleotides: TGCGCCAGCAGCCCGGGGACGGGTAACACTGAAGCTTTCTTT.

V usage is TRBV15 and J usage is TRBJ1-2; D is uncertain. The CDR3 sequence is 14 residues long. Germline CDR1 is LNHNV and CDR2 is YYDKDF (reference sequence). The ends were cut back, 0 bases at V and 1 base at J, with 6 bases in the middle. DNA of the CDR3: TGTGCCACCAGCAGAGATCGGAATAACTATGGCTACACCTTC. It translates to CATSRDRNNYGYTF.

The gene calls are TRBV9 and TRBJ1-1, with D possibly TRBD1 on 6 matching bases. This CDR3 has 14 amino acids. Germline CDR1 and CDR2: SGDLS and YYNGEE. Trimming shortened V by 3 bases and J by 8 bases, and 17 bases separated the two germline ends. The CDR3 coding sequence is TGTGCCAGCAGCGCAGATCACCAGGGGCGGGAAGCTTTCTTT. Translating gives CASSADHQGREAFF.

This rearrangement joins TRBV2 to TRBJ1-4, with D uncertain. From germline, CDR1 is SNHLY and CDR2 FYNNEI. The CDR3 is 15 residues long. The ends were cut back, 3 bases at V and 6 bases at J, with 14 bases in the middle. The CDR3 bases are TGTGCCAGCAGTGACTCGGGGAGGCCTGATGAAAAACTGTTTTTT. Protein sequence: CASSDSGRPDEKLFF.

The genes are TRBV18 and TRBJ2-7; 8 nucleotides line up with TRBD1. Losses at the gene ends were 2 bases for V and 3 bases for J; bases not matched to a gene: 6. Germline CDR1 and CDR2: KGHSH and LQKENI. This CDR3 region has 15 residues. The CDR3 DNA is TGTGCCAGCTCACCAGGACAGGGAGGAGGCTACGAGCAGTACTTC. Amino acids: CASSPGQGGGYEQYF.

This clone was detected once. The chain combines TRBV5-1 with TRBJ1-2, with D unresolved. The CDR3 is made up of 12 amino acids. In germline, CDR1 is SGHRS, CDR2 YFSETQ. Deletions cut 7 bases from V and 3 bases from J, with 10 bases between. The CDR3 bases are TGCGCCAGCGGCCCGCGGGACTATGGCTACACCTTC. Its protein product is CASGPRDYGYTF.

The CDR3 DNA reads TGTGCCAGCAGCACAGGCGCCGTAGGAAACACCATATATTTT. Protein sequence: CASSTGAVGNTIYF. The gene calls are TRBV7-8 and TRBJ1-3; weak D call: TRBD1 (5 bases). The CDR3 extends over 14 amino acids. Germline assignment: CDR1 SGHVS and CDR2 FQNEAQ. V was clipped by 5 bases and J by 4 bases, with 12 bases between them. The complete variable domain, with remaining parts taken from reference TRBV7-8 and TRBJ1-3, reads GAGVSQSPRYKVAKRGQDVALRCDPISGHVSLFWYQQALGQGPEFLTYFQNEAQLDKSGLPSDRFFAERPEGSVSTLKIQRTQQEDSAVYLCASSTGAVGNTIYFGEGSWLTVV.

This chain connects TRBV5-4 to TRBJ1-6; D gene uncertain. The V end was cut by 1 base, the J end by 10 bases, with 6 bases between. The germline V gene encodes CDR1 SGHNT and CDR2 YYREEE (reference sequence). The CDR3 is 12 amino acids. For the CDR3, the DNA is TGTGCCAGCAGCTTGCTCGGCTCACCCCTCCACTTT. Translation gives CASSLLGSPLHF. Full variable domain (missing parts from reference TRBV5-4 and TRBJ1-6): ETGVTQSPTHLIKTRGQQVTLRCSSQSGHNTVSWYQQALGQGPQFIFQYYREEENGRGNFPPRFSGLQFPNYSSELNVNALELDDSALYLCASSLLGSPLHFGNGTRLTVT.

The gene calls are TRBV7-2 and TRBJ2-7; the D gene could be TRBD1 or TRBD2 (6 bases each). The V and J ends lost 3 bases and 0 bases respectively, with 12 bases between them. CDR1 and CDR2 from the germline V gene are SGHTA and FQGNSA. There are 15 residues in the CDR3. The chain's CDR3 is CASSFDRRGSYEQYF. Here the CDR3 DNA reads TGTGCCAGCAGCTTTGACAGGAGGGGCTCCTACGAGCAGTACTTC.

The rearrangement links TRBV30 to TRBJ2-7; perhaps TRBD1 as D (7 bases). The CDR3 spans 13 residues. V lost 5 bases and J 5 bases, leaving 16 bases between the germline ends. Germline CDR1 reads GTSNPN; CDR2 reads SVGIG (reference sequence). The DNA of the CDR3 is TGTGCCTGGGGGTGGAGGGGGCTACACGAGCAGTACTTC. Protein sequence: CAWGWRGLHEQYF.

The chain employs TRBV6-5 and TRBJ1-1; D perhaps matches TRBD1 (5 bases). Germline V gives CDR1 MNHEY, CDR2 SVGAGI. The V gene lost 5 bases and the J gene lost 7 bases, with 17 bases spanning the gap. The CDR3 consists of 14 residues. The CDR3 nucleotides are TGTGCCAGCAGTCTCCGGGGACGGAACGTTGAAGCTTTCTTT. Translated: CASSLRGRNVEAFF.

This CDR3 reads CASSFVQNTEAFF. CDR3 in DNA: TGTGCCAGCAGTTTCGTCCAGAACACTGAAGCTTTCTTT. The J gene is TRBJ1-1, the V gene TRBV6-6; no clear D gene. The CDR3 sequence is 13 residues long. V was cut by 4 bases and J by 1 base, with 7 bases left in between. Germline V gene data show CDR1 as MNHNY and CDR2 as SVGAGI (reference sequence).

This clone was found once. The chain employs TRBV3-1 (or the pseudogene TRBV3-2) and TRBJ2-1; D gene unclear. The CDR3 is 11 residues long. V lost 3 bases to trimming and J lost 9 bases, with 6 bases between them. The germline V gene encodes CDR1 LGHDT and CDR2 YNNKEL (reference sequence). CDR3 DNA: TGTGCCAGCAGCCACTCGGGTGAGCAGTTCTTC. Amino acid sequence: CASSHSGEQFF.

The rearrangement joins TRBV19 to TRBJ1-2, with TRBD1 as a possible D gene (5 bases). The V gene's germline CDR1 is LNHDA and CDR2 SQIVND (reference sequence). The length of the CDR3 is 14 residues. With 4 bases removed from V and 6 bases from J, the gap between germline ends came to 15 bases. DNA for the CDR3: TGTGCCAGTAGTAGCACCAGGGAGGGGAATGGCTACACCTTC. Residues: CASSSTREGNGYTF. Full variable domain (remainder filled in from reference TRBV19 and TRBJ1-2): DGGITQSPKYLFRKEGQNVTLSCEQNLNHDAMYWYRQDPGQGLRLIYYSQIVNDFQKGDIAEGYSVSREKKESFPLTVTSAQKNPTAFYLCASSSTREGNGYTFGSGTRLTVV.

The CDR3 here is CASRDRGQGAYEQYF. The DNA of the CDR3 is TGTGCCAGCAGGGACCGGGGACAGGGGGCATACGAGCAGTACTTC. The J gene is TRBJ2-7, the V gene TRBV28; 12 nucleotides agree with TRBD1. V shed 6 bases, J shed 4 bases, and the junction held 7 bases outside the gene matches. In germline, CDR1 is MDHEN, CDR2 SYDVKM. This CDR3 contains 15 residues.